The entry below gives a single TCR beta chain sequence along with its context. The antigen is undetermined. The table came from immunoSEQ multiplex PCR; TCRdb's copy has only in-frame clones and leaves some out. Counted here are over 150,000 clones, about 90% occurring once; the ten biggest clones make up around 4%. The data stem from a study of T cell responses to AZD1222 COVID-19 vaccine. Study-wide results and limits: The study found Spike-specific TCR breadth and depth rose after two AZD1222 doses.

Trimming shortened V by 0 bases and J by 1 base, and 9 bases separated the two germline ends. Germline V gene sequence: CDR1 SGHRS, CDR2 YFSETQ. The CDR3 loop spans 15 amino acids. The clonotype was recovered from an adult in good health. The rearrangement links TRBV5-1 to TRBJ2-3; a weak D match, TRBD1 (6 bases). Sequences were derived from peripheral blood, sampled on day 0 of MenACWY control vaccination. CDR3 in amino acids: CASSLARGGTDTQYF. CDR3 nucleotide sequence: TGCGCCAGCAGCTTGGCCAGGGGCGGCACAGATACGCAGTATTTT.